This T cell receptor beta chain was sequenced during a study of blood T cells in healthy people across ages. Then a second PCR, running roughly 7 to 11 cycles, was carried out with a sample-barcoded 5' primer and a J-beta primer mix. Each of the cDNA molecules was tagged by a template-switch adaptor with 12 random nucleotides. MiXCR, applied by TCRdb to the 5' RACE reads, yields one record per CDR3 protein. The data hold about a million distinct CDR3 sequences, with 51% observed a single time. The CDR3 sequence is 15 residues long. Deletions cut 6 bases from V and 4 bases from J, with 16 bases between. Germline loops: CDR1 DFQATT, CDR2 SNEGSKA (reference sequence).

The V call is TRBV20-1, the J call TRBJ1-6, with D unclear. The sequence derives from a woman aged 55-70 years in good health. Material for sequencing was blood. The CDR3 reads CSAHGRRIYNSPLHF. The CDR3, as DNA: TGCAGTGCCCATGGACGCCGCATTTATAATTCACCCCTCCACTTT.